This TCR beta chain was recovered during a study of T-cell reconstitution after alpha-beta-depleted transplantation in children. Preparation of the TCRbeta library was carried out with unique molecular identifiers. TCRdb reprocessed the PCR reads via MiXCR and lists one record per CDR3 protein. The sample has 210,000 or so distinct CDR3 sequences; under 9.5% are singletons. This clonotype was detected ten times or more. The receptor comes from a human donor who donated a stem cell graft to a child with acute lymphoblastic leukemia. The specimen was PBMCs from the stem cell graft donor, collected from the stem cell graft.

The CDR3 is CASSPLYRDRVAKNIQYF. The DNA of the CDR3 is TGTGCCAGCAGTCCACTATACCGGGACAGGGTAGCCAAAAACATTCAGTACTTC. This chain joins TRBV5-5 and TRBJ2-4; 9 bases are a match to TRBD1. The CDR3 has 18 residues. Trimming at V came to 5 bases and at J to 0 bases, leaving 12 bases not matched to a gene. Per germline, CDR1 SGHKS and CDR2 YYEKEE (reference sequence).